One and the same sample provided the 20 T cell receptor beta chains below, sequenced in a study of shared clonotypes between healthy human individuals. The repertoire was sequenced with immunoSEQ multiplex PCR; TCRdb's copy has only in-frame clones and lacks some. The sample lists 2 million to 2.5 million clones, about 90% occurring once. Source material: naive CD4+ T cells from PBMCs. Subset specified: CD45RA+ positively selected. The source of these receptors is a man aged 18-30 years in good health. Some clones in this sample may be carry-over from other donors' samples.

The chain joins TRBV5-4 to TRBJ2-7; 11 nucleotides match TRBD2. CDR1 is SGHNT and CDR2 is YYREEE in the germline V gene (reference sequence). The CDR3 contains 15 residues. The junction had 5 bases not matched to a gene; V was cut back by 1 base and J by 5 bases. The CDR3 region has the DNA TGTGCCAGCAGCTTGACTAGCGGGAGTGTCGACGAGCAGTACTTC. Translated: CASSLTSGSVDEQYF.

The chain joins TRBV2 to TRBJ2-7; D not certain. The CDR3 sequence is 14 residues long. The germline V and J ends were trimmed by 3 bases and 3 bases, with 12 bases remaining between them. From germline, CDR1 is SNHLY and CDR2 FYNNEI. The CDR3 spells CASSDGRNLYEQYF. DNA for the CDR3: TGTGCCAGCAGTGACGGGCGGAACCTCTACGAGCAGTACTTC.

The rearrangement uses TRBV18 and TRBJ1-4, with a tentative D call TRBD1 (6 bases). The germline CDR1 and CDR2 sequences are KGHSH and LQKENI. With 6 bases removed from V and 6 bases from J, the gap between germline ends came to 17 bases. This CDR3 has 15 residues. CDR3 DNA sequence: TGTGCCAGCTCCGGAAACAGGGCTGTGGATGAAAAACTGTTTTTT. This gives the protein CASSGNRAVDEKLFF.

V gene TRBV27 combines with J gene TRBJ2-2; 10 nucleotides align to TRBD2. V trimming: 5 bases; J trimming: 6 bases; junction bases outside the gene matches: 6. Germline assignment: CDR1 MNHEY and CDR2 SMNVEV (reference sequence). CDR3 length: 15 residues. The CDR3 bases are TGTGCCAGCAGTCAAAGGACTAGCGGTCCCGGGGAGCTGTTTTTT. Translated: CASSQRTSGPGELFF.

V and J are TRBV2 and TRBJ2-1; 7 bases fit TRBD2. Per the germline V gene, CDR1 is SNHLY and CDR2 is FYNNEI. Trimming took 4 bases from V and 7 from J; bases not matched to a gene: 10. The CDR3 is 15 residues long. CDR3 DNA: TGTGCCAGCAGTGGGGAGGGAGGAGGTGCTAATGAGCAGTTCTTC. Translation gives CASSGEGGGANEQFF.

Details on this clone: The same CDR3 is also encoded by other DNA sequences in this sample. This chain joins TRBV11-3 and TRBJ2-1, with D uncertain. This CDR3 is 12 amino acids long. CDR1 is SGHNT, CDR2 YENEEA, per germline. V lost 1 base and J lost 7, with 5 bases in between. DNA of the CDR3: TGTGCCAGCAGCTTAGTAGGGAATGAGCAGTTCTTC. Its translation is CASSLVGNEQFF.

The chain has TRBV5-1 and TRBJ1-1; no clear D. Deletions cut 1 base from V and 1 base from J, with 8 bases between. The CDR3 is 14 residues long. Germline V gene sequence: CDR1 SGHRS, CDR2 YFSETQ. CDR3 protein: CASSLYAGNTEAFF. Here the CDR3 DNA reads TGCGCCAGCAGCTTGTATGCGGGGAACACTGAAGCTTTCTTT.

V gene TRBV7-2 combines with J gene TRBJ2-6; D unresolved. The CDR3 length is 18 residues. Trimming stripped 2 bases from V and 1 base from J, with 15 bases between. Germline CDR1 is SGHTA and CDR2 is FQGNSA. CDR3 DNA: TGTGCCAGCAGCTTACAGCCTGCCCGAGCGTCTGGGGCCAACGTCCTGACTTTC. It translates to CASSLQPARASGANVLTF.

V gene TRBV6-5 combines with J gene TRBJ1-1; TRBD1 is a possible D gene (5 bases). Germline V gene data show CDR1 as MNHEY and CDR2 as SVGAGI. The CDR3 contains 13 residues. V shed 7 bases and J shed 7 bases, with 16 bases lying between them. The CDR3 spells CASTKRGPGEAFF. The CDR3 DNA reads TGTGCCAGCACCAAACGGGGCCCCGGTGAAGCTTTCTTT.

This chain connects TRBV28 to TRBJ1-3; no definite D call. Trimming took off 1 base at V and 0 bases at J, with 16 bases between the two ends. Germline V gene data show CDR1 as MDHEN and CDR2 as SYDVKM. The CDR3 extends over 18 amino acids. This chain's CDR3 is CASSLYRAGVNSGNTIYF. CDR3 nucleotides: TGTGCCAGCAGTTTATATCGGGCAGGCGTTAACTCTGGAAACACCATATATTTT.

The V gene is TRBV29-1, the J gene TRBJ2-7; 8 nucleotides line up with TRBD1. Germline V gene data show CDR1 as SQVTM and CDR2 as ANQGSEA. Losses at the gene ends were 6 bases for V and 5 bases for J; bases not matched to a gene: 15. The CDR3 is 15 residues long. This CDR3 is CSVAGGDRGFDEQYF. DNA for the CDR3: TGCAGCGTGGCCGGGGGAGACAGGGGATTTGACGAGCAGTACTTC.

This clone was counted once. Other nucleotide sequences in the sample specify the same CDR3. The chain couples TRBV11-2 to TRBJ2-7; 11 nucleotides line up with TRBD2. Trimming cost V 4 bases and J 7 bases; bases outside gene matches: 9. CDR3 length equals 15 residues. Looked up from germline, CDR1 is SGHAT and CDR2 is FQNNGV. For the CDR3, the DNA is TGTGCCAGCAGCTCGTTAGCGGGAGGGCCCGGAGAGCAGTACTTC. Translation gives CASSSLAGGPGEQYF. The full variable domain, with the rest looked up from reference TRBV11-2 and TRBJ2-7, is EAGVAQSPRYKIIEKRQSVAFWCNPISGHATLYWYQQILGQGPKLLIQFQNNGVVDDSQLPKDRFSAERLKGVDSTLKIQPAKLEDSAVYLCASSSLAGGPGEQYFGPGTRLTVT.

V usage is TRBV2 and J usage is TRBJ2-7; D may be TRBD2 (5 bases). The CDR3 totals 11 residues. The germline CDR1 and CDR2 sequences are SNHLY and FYNNEI. With 7 bases removed from V and 4 bases from J, the gap between germline ends came to 8 bases. The CDR3 reads CASTGVYEQYF. The CDR3 DNA reads TGTGCCAGCACCGGGGTGTACGAGCAGTACTTC.

V gene TRBV30 combines with J gene TRBJ2-1, with 9 nucleotides matching TRBD2. Germline trimming cut 2 bases from V and 7 bases from J; bases unmatched to any gene: 9. CDR3 size: 15 residues. Germline CDR1 reads GTSNPN; CDR2 reads SVGIG (reference sequence). The CDR3 protein is CAWSRYSGSWNEQFF. The CDR3 DNA reads as TGTGCCTGGAGTCGTTATAGCGGGAGTTGGAATGAGCAGTTCTTC.

The genes are TRBV5-1 and TRBJ1-2, with unresolved D. This CDR3 has 13 residues. Trimming took 3 bases from V and 3 from J, leaving 9 bases between them. Germline loops: CDR1 SGHRS, CDR2 YFSETQ. The CDR3 loop reads CASSYGADYGYTF. The DNA for the CDR3 is TGCGCCAGCAGCTATGGTGCGGACTATGGCTACACCTTC.

The V and J genes are TRBV19 and TRBJ1-5, with D unresolved. The V gene's germline CDR1 is LNHDA and CDR2 SQIVND (reference sequence). This CDR3 is built from 12 residues. V lost 2 bases, J lost 5 bases, and 4 bases lay in between. DNA for the CDR3: TGTGCCAGTAGTATACTTGATCAGCCCCAGCATTTT. Encoded protein: CASSILDQPQHF.

The rearrangement joins TRBV2 to TRBJ2-3, with 14 bases fitting TRBD2. The CDR3 runs to 15 residues. Germline assignment: CDR1 SNHLY and CDR2 FYNNEI. With 8 bases clipped from V and 4 bases from J, the junction kept 5 bases outside the gene matches. In nucleotides, the CDR3 is TGTGCCAGCGGAAAGACTAGCGGGAGGGCAGATACGCAGTATTTT. Translating gives CASGKTSGRADTQYF.

This clone was seen more than once but under ten times. The rearrangement joins TRBV4-2 to TRBJ1-1; no clear D. V was shortened by 7 bases and J by 8 bases, with 14 bases between the two germline ends. Per germline, CDR1 LGHNA and CDR2 YNFKEQ. The CDR3 is 12 amino acids. CDR3 residues: CASNRKGREAFF. DNA of the CDR3: TGTGCCAGCAATCGGAAGGGCAGGGAAGCTTTCTTT.

The CDR3 coding sequence is TGTGCTAGTGGTTTTAACAATGAGCAGTTCTTC. Its translation is CASGFNNEQFF. The chain links TRBV12-5 to TRBJ2-1; D not resolved. With 3 bases removed from V and 5 bases from J, the gap between germline ends came to 2 bases. The CDR3 contains 11 residues. In germline, CDR1 is LGHNT, CDR2 FRNRAP.

The V and J genes are TRBV25-1 and TRBJ2-1; the D is unclear. V gave up 4 bases and J gave up 4 bases, with 14 bases separating them. The CDR3 covers 15 residues. Germline assignment: CDR1 MGHDK and CDR2 SYGVNS. CDR3: CASSGRTQPYNEQFF. Here the CDR3 DNA reads TGTGCCAGCAGTGGAAGGACCCAACCATACAATGAGCAGTTCTTC. Together with reference TRBV25-1 and TRBJ2-1, the CDR3 gives the full variable domain: EADIYQTPRYLVIGTGKKITLECSQTMGHDKMYWYQQDPGMELHLIHYSYGVNSTEKGDLSSESTVSRIRTEHFPLTLESARPSHTSQYLCASSGRTQPYNEQFFGPGTRLTVL.